Presented here are 24 T cell receptor beta chains from one specimen sequenced in a study of shared clonotypes between healthy human individuals (dated by TCRdb to 2020 to 2022). To prepare the library, the immunoSEQ multiplex PCR assay was applied. Here the immuneACCESS table is served through TCRdb, limited to in-frame sequences with V and J called. Missing clones are a known gap in these copies; in checked studies unresolved V genes cover under half, and the rest lacks a known reason. This sample holds approximately 470,000 clones; 81% were observed only once. The top ten clones comprise approximately 11% of the sample. Sequenced input: PBMCs. The source of these receptors is a woman aged 40 to 50 in good health. Some clones in this sample may be carry-over from other donors' samples.

The chain uses TRBV19 and TRBJ2-5, with 10 nucleotides matching TRBD1. V trimming: 3 bases; J trimming: 5 bases; junction bases outside the gene matches: 12. Germline loops: CDR1 LNHDA, CDR2 SQIVND (reference sequence). This CDR3 spans 17 amino acids. CDR3 in amino acids: CASSMGFWGQGTETQYF. The DNA for the CDR3 is TGTGCCAGTAGTATGGGATTTTGGGGACAGGGGACGGAGACCCAGTACTTC.

The chain employs TRBV6-1 and TRBJ2-7, with 12 bases fitting TRBD2. With 6 bases clipped from V and 7 bases from J, the junction kept 7 bases outside the gene matches. Germline values: CDR1 MNHNS, CDR2 SASEGT. This CDR3 comprises 14 residues. CDR3 sequence: CASSRLAGEGEQYF. The CDR3 region has the DNA TGTGCCAGCAGCAGACTAGCGGGAGAGGGGGAGCAGTACTTC.

For this clone: The sample holds other DNA sequences that translate to the same CDR3. The CDR3 reads CASSPGLAGVAYEQYF. The CDR3 DNA sequence: TGCGCCAGCAGCCCGGGACTAGCGGGCGTTGCCTACGAGCAGTACTTC. This chain connects TRBV5-1 to TRBJ2-7; 12 bases line up with TRBD2. The V gene's germline CDR1 is SGHRS and CDR2 YFSETQ. V lost 4 bases and J lost 2; bases outside the gene matches: 7. The CDR3 totals 16 residues.

Comments on this clone: It is likely a read error: a sequence one base away is far more abundant. This specimen includes other DNA sequences encoding the same CDR3. CDR3 coding DNA: TGTGCTAGCAGCTTAGTTGGACAGAACCGAGCCCAGTACTTC. It is translated as CASSLVGQNRAQYF. The chain couples TRBV7-9 to TRBJ2-5, with D possibly matching TRBD1 (6 bases). Germline loops: CDR1 SEHNR, CDR2 FQNEAQ (reference sequence). The CDR3 consists of 14 residues.

This rearrangement joins TRBV28 to TRBJ2-7, with D perhaps TRBD1 (7 bases). The germline CDR1 and CDR2 sequences are MDHEN and SYDVKM. V dropped 8 bases and J dropped 2 bases, with 10 bases sitting between them. This CDR3 region has 12 residues. The CDR3 spells CASVRGAYEQYF. CDR3 in DNA: TGTGCCAGCGTCAGGGGGGCCTACGAGCAGTACTTC.

This clone was counted only a few times. V usage is TRBV5-1 and J usage is TRBJ2-3; 7 bases are shared with TRBD2. Germline V gene lookup returns CDR1 SGHRS and CDR2 YFSETQ. V shed 6 bases, J shed 4 bases, and the junction held 8 bases outside the gene matches. The CDR3 loop spans 14 amino acids. The CDR3 DNA sequence: TGCGCCAGCACGGCGGGAGTGGGCGCAGATACGCAGTATTTT. This sequence encodes CASTAGVGADTQYF.

The chain couples TRBV2 to TRBJ1-2; D is ambiguous. Germline-derived CDR1 and CDR2 are SNHLY and FYNNEI. CDR3 length: 13 residues. V was cut by 5 bases and J by 3 bases, with 10 bases left in between. The CDR3 here is CASSRGGYYGYTF. CDR3 sequence (DNA): TGTGCCAGCAGTAGAGGAGGATACTATGGCTACACCTTC.

The CDR3 DNA is TGTGCCAGCAGCTTTTATGGGGAGACCCAGTACTTC. Residues: CASSFYGETQYF. V gene TRBV7-7 combines with J gene TRBJ2-5; D not resolved. The CDR3 has 12 residues. V shed 3 bases and J shed 5 bases, with 7 bases lying between them. Germline CDR1 and CDR2: SSHAT and FNYEAQ (reference sequence).

The rearrangement uses TRBV9 and TRBJ2-3; D not certain. The V end lost 0 bases, the J end lost 6 bases, and 8 bases lay between the germline ends. The germline V gene encodes CDR1 SGDLS and CDR2 YYNGEE. CDR3 length: 13 residues. CDR3 amino acids: CASSVERPDTQYF. The CDR3 DNA reads TGTGCCAGCAGCGTAGAGCGCCCCGATACGCAGTATTTT.

Worth noting for this clone: Additional DNA sequences in this sample encode the identical CDR3. J is TRBJ2-2 and V is TRBV29-1; TRBD1 matches at 8 bases. The CDR3 consists of 13 residues. V dropped 6 bases and J dropped 1; count of bases not matched to a gene: 1. CDR1 is SQVTM, CDR2 ANQGSEA, per germline. CDR3 region: CSVDRGNTGELFF. DNA of the CDR3: TGCAGCGTCGACAGGGGGAACACCGGGGAGCTGTTTTTT.

This rearrangement joins TRBV6-6 to TRBJ1-2; D might be TRBD1 (5 bases). The CDR3 is made up of 15 amino acids. Per the germline V gene, CDR1 is MNHNY and CDR2 is SVGAGI (reference sequence). V gave up 0 bases and J gave up 2 bases, with 10 bases separating them. CDR3 nucleotides: TGTGCCAGCAGTTACTCAGAGGGGCTAAACTATGGCTACACCTTC. It encodes CASSYSEGLNYGYTF.

The gene calls are TRBV5-1 and TRBJ2-1, with a possible D match to TRBD1 (6 bases). Per the germline V gene, CDR1 is SGHRS and CDR2 is YFSETQ. The CDR3 runs 15 residues. Trimming pared 0 bases from V and 3 bases from J, leaving 10 bases between. CDR3 sequence reads: CASSLDRAYYNEQFF. Written as DNA, the CDR3 is TGCGCCAGCAGCTTGGACAGGGCCTACTACAATGAGCAGTTCTTC.

This chain connects TRBV5-4 to TRBJ2-7, with D unclear. V was cut by 2 bases and J by 2 bases, with 8 bases left in between. Germline CDR1 SGHNT, CDR2 YYREEE (reference sequence). The CDR3 is made up of 13 amino acids. The CDR3 sequence is CASSFASTYEQYF. The CDR3 DNA is TGTGCCAGCAGCTTCGCGAGTACCTACGAGCAGTACTTC.

The chain employs TRBV19 and TRBJ1-3; D not resolved. Germline V CDR1 and CDR2: LNHDA, SQIVND (reference sequence). CDR3 length equals 14 residues. V lost 6 bases and J lost 0, with 9 bases in between. CDR3 sequence (DNA): TGTGCCAGTAGGGCATTGGGCTCTGGAAACACCATATATTTT. Residues: CASRALGSGNTIYF.

The genes are TRBV19 and TRBJ2-7; 8 bases are a match to TRBD1. The CDR3 has 14 residues. V was clipped by 5 bases and J by 3 bases; unmatched bases: 6. CDR1 is LNHDA and CDR2 is SQIVND in the germline V gene (reference sequence). The CDR3 nucleotides read TGTGCCAGTAGTGTATCCGGGACAGGCTACGAGCAGTACTTC. It encodes CASSVSGTGYEQYF. The full variable domain, its missing parts supplied by reference TRBV19 and TRBJ2-7, is DGGITQSPKYLFRKEGQNVTLSCEQNLNHDAMYWYRQDPGQGLRLIYYSQIVNDFQKGDIAEGYSVSREKKESFPLTVTSAQKNPTAFYLCASSVSGTGYEQYFGPGTRLTVT.

V gene TRBV7-9 combines with J gene TRBJ1-2; D is unclear. The V end lost 1 base, the J end lost 5 bases, and 5 bases lay between the germline ends. The CDR3 covers 12 residues. Germline loops: CDR1 SEHNR, CDR2 FQNEAQ (reference sequence). CDR3: CASSLDRYGYTF. The CDR3 coding sequence is TGTGCCAGCAGCTTAGATAGATATGGCTACACCTTC.

This chain's CDR3 is CAISERFPDYGYTF. The CDR3, as DNA: TGTGCCATCAGTGAGAGGTTCCCGGACTATGGCTACACCTTC. The J gene is TRBJ1-2, the V gene TRBV10-3; D is uncertain. V was clipped by 2 bases and J by 3 bases, with 10 bases between them. Germline values: CDR1 ENHRY, CDR2 SYGVKD. The CDR3 consists of 14 residues.

This clone has ten or more counts. CDR3 protein: CASSLAGTGGGEQYF. The CDR3 DNA sequence: TGCGCCAGCAGCTTGGCCGGGACAGGAGGGGGCGAGCAGTACTTC. The rearrangement links TRBV5-1 to TRBJ2-7; 8 nucleotides agree with TRBD1. The J segment lost 6 bases and the V segment lost 0 bases, leaving 8 bases of the junction unmatched. Looked up from germline, CDR1 is SGHRS and CDR2 is YFSETQ. The CDR3 length is 15 residues.

This clone was recorded once. The chain joins TRBV5-1 to TRBJ2-7; possibly TRBD2 for D (7 bases). CDR1 is SGHRS and CDR2 is YFSETQ in the germline V gene. With 3 bases removed from V and 2 bases from J, the gap between germline ends came to 15 bases. This CDR3 has 15 amino acids. The CDR3 region has the DNA TGCGCCAGCAGCTCCCCGGGGGGCCTCACCTACGAGCAGTACTTC. It translates to CASSSPGGLTYEQYF.

This chain uses TRBV7-2 with TRBJ2-1; the match to TRBD1 covers 10 bases. The CDR3 has 15 amino acids. Germline-derived CDR1 and CDR2 are SGHTA and FQGNSA. After removal of 5 bases from V and 6 bases from J, the junction contained 7 bases not matched to a gene. The CDR3: CASSAQTGGLNEQFF. The CDR3 bases are TGTGCCAGCAGCGCACAGACAGGGGGCCTCAATGAGCAGTTCTTC.

The J gene is TRBJ2-7, the V gene TRBV11-2; 7 bases align to TRBD2. The J segment lost 5 bases and the V segment lost 1 base, leaving 8 bases of the junction unmatched. The CDR3 covers 15 residues. Germline V gene lookup returns CDR1 SGHAT and CDR2 FQNNGV. The DNA for the CDR3 is TGTGCCAGCAGCTTAGGGCGGGGACTAATCCACGAGCAGTACTTC. It codes for CASSLGRGLIHEQYF.

For this clone: Germline and junction disagree at one end, which may indicate a read error. The rearrangement links TRBV19 to TRBJ2-2; the match to TRBD1 covers 9 bases. Germline V gene lookup returns CDR1 LNHDA and CDR2 SQIVND (reference sequence). The CDR3 is made up of 14 amino acids. The CDR3 sequence is CVSTTGGNAGELFF. DNA for the CDR3: TGTGTCAGTACGACAGGGGGGAATGCCGGGGAGCTGTTTTTT.

This chain joins TRBV29-1 and TRBJ1-2; D remains ambiguous. Trimming removed 6 bases from V and 8 bases from J, with 16 bases in between. The CDR3 contains 12 residues. Germline-derived CDR1 and CDR2 are SQVTM and ANQGSEA. The CDR3 DNA is TGCAGCGTCTCGGACCGCTTTGAAGGCTACACCTTC. It specifies CSVSDRFEGYTF.

Concerning this clone itself: This sequence is one base from a far larger clone and is likely a read error. The sample has other DNA sequences that encode this CDR3 too. The J gene is TRBJ2-7, the V gene TRBV5-1; D remains unclear. Trimming took 3 bases from V and 3 from J, leaving 16 bases between them. Germline values: CDR1 SGHRS, CDR2 YFSETQ. There are 15 residues in the CDR3. Here the CDR3 reads CASSSSPGEIYEQYF. CDR3 DNA: TGCGCCAGCAGCTCCTCACCTGGAGAAATCTACGAGCAGTACTTC.